This entry lists 16 T cell receptor beta chains sequenced from one sample in a study of T cells in Graves' hyperthyroidism and ophthalmopathy. Amplification targeted TCR beta CDR3 regions from RNA transcripts. HTBI primers drove first-round RT-PCR of the TCR CDR3. TCRdb reprocessed the multiplex PCR reads via MiXCR and lists one record per CDR3 protein. Here the sample spans under 250,000 distinct CDR3 sequences, around 24% being singletons. Source material: blood. These receptors were obtained from a woman aged 35 to 49 with Graves' ophthalmopathy.

The chain has TRBV3-1 and TRBJ2-3; D uncertain. The CDR3 has 12 residues. V was shortened by 3 bases and J by 1 base, with 2 bases between the two germline ends. Germline CDR1 LGHDT, CDR2 YNNKEL (reference sequence). The CDR3 reads CASSQGTDTQYF. CDR3 nucleotides: TGTGCCAGCAGCCAGGGCACAGATACGCAGTATTTT.

This clonotype has a count of ten or more. The V and J genes are TRBV2 and TRBJ1-2; 8 nucleotides line up with TRBD1. This CDR3 is built from 14 residues. The V gene's germline CDR1 is SNHLY and CDR2 FYNNEI. J was trimmed by 2 bases and V by 8 bases; bases with no gene match: 7. CDR3 coding DNA: TGTGCCAGCCTTTTGACAGGGGCCAACTATGGCTACACCTTC. Encoded protein: CASLLTGANYGYTF.

This clonotype has just a few counts. V and J are TRBV19 and TRBJ2-3; no definite D call. The CDR3 spans 15 residues. With 3 bases removed from V and 4 bases from J, the gap between germline ends came to 14 bases. Germline CDR1 LNHDA, CDR2 SQIVND (reference sequence). The CDR3 sequence is CASSIFGRIADTQYF. CDR3 bases: TGTGCCAGTAGTATTTTTGGGCGCATCGCAGATACGCAGTATTTT.

This clonotype was picked up a small number of times. This may come from a read error, since a much larger clone is one base off. The genes are TRBV11-1 and TRBJ2-2; 7 bases align to TRBD2. V shed 7 bases, J shed 0 bases, and the junction held 8 bases outside the gene matches. Per the germline V gene, CDR1 is SGHAT and CDR2 is FQDESV (reference sequence). This CDR3 comprises 16 residues. In DNA form, the CDR3 reads TGTGCCAGCACCCGCAGGGAGGGCACGAACACCGGGGAGCTGTTTTTT. This sequence encodes CASTRREGTNTGELFF.

The chain employs TRBV11-2 and TRBJ1-1; 7 nucleotides align to TRBD1. Germline V CDR1 and CDR2: SGHAT, FQNNGV. Unmatched junction bases numbered 12, after V lost 3 bases and J lost 8 bases. The CDR3 covers 15 residues. The CDR3 loop is CASSFDRENLQEAFF. Here the CDR3 DNA reads TGTGCCAGCAGCTTCGACAGGGAGAATCTGCAAGAAGCTTTCTTT. Full variable domain (remainder filled in from reference TRBV11-2 and TRBJ1-1): EAGVAQSPRYKIIEKRQSVAFWCNPISGHATLYWYQQILGQGPKLLIQFQNNGVVDDSQLPKDRFSAERLKGVDSTLKIQPAKLEDSAVYLCASSFDRENLQEAFFGQGTRLTVV.

The rearrangement joins TRBV20-1 to TRBJ2-7; TRBD1 matches at 11 bases. This CDR3 is built from 13 residues. V lost 7 bases to trimming and J lost 5 bases; unmatched junction nucleotides: 7. The V gene's germline CDR1 is DFQATT and CDR2 SNEGSKA (reference sequence). The CDR3 sequence: CSVGQGAGHEQYF. The CDR3 DNA is TGCAGTGTAGGACAGGGGGCTGGCCACGAGCAGTACTTC.

At least ten counts were recorded for this clonotype. The chain employs TRBV11-2 and TRBJ2-7; the D call may be TRBD1 or TRBD2 (6 bases each). Germline assignment: CDR1 SGHAT and CDR2 FQNNGV. Trimming stripped 6 bases from V and 3 bases from J, with 12 bases between. The CDR3 is 13 amino acids. CDR3 bases: TGTGCCAGCAGGGGGGGCGATTACTACGAGCAGTACTTC. As protein: CASRGGDYYEQYF. The complete variable domain, with remaining parts taken from reference TRBV11-2 and TRBJ2-7, reads EAGVAQSPRYKIIEKRQSVAFWCNPISGHATLYWYQQILGQGPKLLIQFQNNGVVDDSQLPKDRFSAERLKGVDSTLKIQPAKLEDSAVYLCASRGGDYYEQYFGPGTRLTVT.

This clonotype was detected ten times or more. The V call is TRBV5-1, the J call TRBJ1-2, with unresolved D. Trimming took 3 bases from V and 6 from J, leaving 18 bases between them. Looked up from germline, CDR1 is SGHRS and CDR2 is YFSETQ. This CDR3 contains 15 residues. The CDR3 DNA follows: TGCGCCAGCAGCTCCGGTCGGTTGGAGGAGGATGGCTACACCTTC. This translates into CASSSGRLEEDGYTF.

This clonotype was observed at least ten times. The CDR3 loop reads CASSAAVAGINTGELFF. CDR3 sequence (DNA): TGTGCCAGCAGCGCCGCTGTAGCGGGGATAAACACCGGGGAGCTGTTTTTT. This chain uses TRBV4-2 with TRBJ2-2, with TRBD2 matching 8 bases. This CDR3 region has 17 residues. The germline CDR1 and CDR2 sequences are LGHNA and YNFKEQ. After removal of 5 bases from V and 2 bases from J, the junction contained 10 bases not matched to a gene.

This clonotype was detected only a few times. The genes are TRBV12-3 or TRBV12-4 and TRBJ2-5; no reliable D call. This CDR3 region has 13 residues. The germline V and J ends were trimmed by 5 bases and 2 bases, with 9 bases remaining between them. CDR3 DNA sequence: TGTGCCAGCAGTCGACGGAAACAAGAGACCCAGTACTTC. This gives the protein CASSRRKQETQYF.

V is TRBV28 and J is TRBJ2-5; D gene ambiguous. Germline-derived CDR1 and CDR2 are MDHEN and SYDVKM. Trimming left V 2 bases short and J 4 bases short, with 11 bases between. The CDR3 has 14 residues. The CDR3 coding sequence is TGTGCCAGCAGTTTACGGGTTCGAGGAGAGACCCAGTACTTC. It encodes CASSLRVRGETQYF.

This clonotype was counted many times. The gene calls are TRBV18 and TRBJ2-7; no firm D call. The CDR3 runs to 12 residues. Germline CDR1 KGHSH, CDR2 LQKENI. Trimming stripped 6 bases from V and 3 bases from J, with 9 bases between. The CDR3 loop reads CASSPSLYEQYF. The CDR3 DNA is TGTGCCAGCTCCCCCTCCCTCTACGAGCAGTACTTC.

In its sample, this clonotype was seen many times. This chain joins TRBV29-1 and TRBJ1-3, with no clear D. The germline CDR1 and CDR2 sequences are SQVTM and ANQGSEA. The germline V and J ends were trimmed by 0 bases and 2 bases, with 5 bases remaining between them. The CDR3 covers 13 residues. CDR3 DNA sequence: TGCAGCGTTGAAGAGCCCACTGGAAACACCATATATTTT. Translated, it gives CSVEEPTGNTIYF.

This clonotype has ten or more counts. The chain couples TRBV11-2 to TRBJ2-5; 9 positions agree with TRBD1. Germline loops: CDR1 SGHAT, CDR2 FQNNGV. The CDR3 contains 17 residues. V trimming: 1 base; J trimming: 5 bases; junction bases outside the gene matches: 11. The chain's CDR3 is CASSLGNRDRVYETQYF. DNA for the CDR3: TGTGCCAGCAGCTTAGGGAACCGGGACAGGGTATACGAGACCCAGTACTTC.

The table lists this clonotype with many counts. The V call is TRBV24-1, the J call TRBJ2-5, with 7 positions matching TRBD2. V was pared by 3 bases and J by 4 bases, with 7 bases of the junction left unmatched. This CDR3 is built from 15 residues. Germline CDR1 is KGHDR and CDR2 is SFDVKD. CDR3 sequence (DNA): TGTGCCACCAGTGATCCCGGGGGGTTACGAGAGACCCAGTACTTC. This sequence encodes CATSDPGGLRETQYF.

This clonotype occurred many times. The CDR3 spells CASTTGLEPYQETQYF. CDR3 coding DNA: TGTGCCAGCACCACAGGACTTGAGCCTTACCAAGAGACCCAGTACTTC. The chain couples TRBV2 to TRBJ2-5, with D perhaps given as TRBD1 or TRBD2 (5 bases each). This CDR3 is built from 16 residues. Trimming removed 7 bases from V and 0 bases from J, with 18 bases in between. Germline V lookup: CDR1 SNHLY, CDR2 FYNNEI.